The clone carrying this TCR beta chain was found a few times. Its matching antigen is unknown. The entry originates in a study of beta chain features in type 1 diabetes. The study, taken as a whole, reports: A moderate, significant TCRB CDR3 shortening appeared in type 1 diabetes across four CD4+ subsets.

Trimming left V 2 bases short and J 5 bases short, with 10 bases between. The CDR3 consists of 13 residues. CDR1 and CDR2 (germline): GTSNPN, SVGIG (reference sequence). Of the isolated RNA, all was reverse transcribed, and so the sequenced material was expressed TCRB transcripts. Using immunoSEQ multiplex PCR, the repertoire was profiled, and TCRdb retains in-frame clones only, with some absent. Here the sample spans 240,000 or so clones, about 63% being singletons. Based on CD45RO/CCR7/CD25/CD127/CD95/CD27, CD4+ regulatory, stem cell-like memory, naive and central memory cells were sorted. The source of this sequence is a man aged 25 to 45 in good health. The sample was naive CD4+ T cells from blood. V is TRBV30 and J is TRBJ1-5; D perhaps matches TRBD1 (6 bases). CDR3 sequence reads: CAWSFRTDQPQHF. CDR3 coding DNA: TGTGCCTGGAGTTTTCGGACAGATCAGCCCCAGCATTTT.